This TCR beta chain was profiled in a study of cytomegalovirus exposure and HLA in healthy donors. Study-wide results and limits: Rarity held for most TCR sequences, but there were some public TCRs that occurred in many donors.

A word on this clone: Its antigen is unidentified.

The table came from immunoSEQ multiplex PCR; TCRdb's copy has only in-frame clones and leaves some out. The sample carries 30,000 to 40,000 clones, just under 95% recorded once. This CDR3 comprises 16 residues. The V segment lost 4 bases and the J segment 4 bases; nucleotides outside the gene matches: 10. Germline V gives CDR1 SGHTA, CDR2 FQGNSA. This rearrangement joins TRBV7-2 to TRBJ2-1; 7 nucleotides align to TRBD1. The sample consisted of PBMCs. The clonotype was recovered from a man between 18 and 29 years old in good health and CMV-seronegative. For the CDR3, the DNA is TGTGCCAGCAGCTCCCTACAGGGGACCCTTTACAATGAGCAGTTCTTC. It specifies CASSSLQGTLYNEQFF.